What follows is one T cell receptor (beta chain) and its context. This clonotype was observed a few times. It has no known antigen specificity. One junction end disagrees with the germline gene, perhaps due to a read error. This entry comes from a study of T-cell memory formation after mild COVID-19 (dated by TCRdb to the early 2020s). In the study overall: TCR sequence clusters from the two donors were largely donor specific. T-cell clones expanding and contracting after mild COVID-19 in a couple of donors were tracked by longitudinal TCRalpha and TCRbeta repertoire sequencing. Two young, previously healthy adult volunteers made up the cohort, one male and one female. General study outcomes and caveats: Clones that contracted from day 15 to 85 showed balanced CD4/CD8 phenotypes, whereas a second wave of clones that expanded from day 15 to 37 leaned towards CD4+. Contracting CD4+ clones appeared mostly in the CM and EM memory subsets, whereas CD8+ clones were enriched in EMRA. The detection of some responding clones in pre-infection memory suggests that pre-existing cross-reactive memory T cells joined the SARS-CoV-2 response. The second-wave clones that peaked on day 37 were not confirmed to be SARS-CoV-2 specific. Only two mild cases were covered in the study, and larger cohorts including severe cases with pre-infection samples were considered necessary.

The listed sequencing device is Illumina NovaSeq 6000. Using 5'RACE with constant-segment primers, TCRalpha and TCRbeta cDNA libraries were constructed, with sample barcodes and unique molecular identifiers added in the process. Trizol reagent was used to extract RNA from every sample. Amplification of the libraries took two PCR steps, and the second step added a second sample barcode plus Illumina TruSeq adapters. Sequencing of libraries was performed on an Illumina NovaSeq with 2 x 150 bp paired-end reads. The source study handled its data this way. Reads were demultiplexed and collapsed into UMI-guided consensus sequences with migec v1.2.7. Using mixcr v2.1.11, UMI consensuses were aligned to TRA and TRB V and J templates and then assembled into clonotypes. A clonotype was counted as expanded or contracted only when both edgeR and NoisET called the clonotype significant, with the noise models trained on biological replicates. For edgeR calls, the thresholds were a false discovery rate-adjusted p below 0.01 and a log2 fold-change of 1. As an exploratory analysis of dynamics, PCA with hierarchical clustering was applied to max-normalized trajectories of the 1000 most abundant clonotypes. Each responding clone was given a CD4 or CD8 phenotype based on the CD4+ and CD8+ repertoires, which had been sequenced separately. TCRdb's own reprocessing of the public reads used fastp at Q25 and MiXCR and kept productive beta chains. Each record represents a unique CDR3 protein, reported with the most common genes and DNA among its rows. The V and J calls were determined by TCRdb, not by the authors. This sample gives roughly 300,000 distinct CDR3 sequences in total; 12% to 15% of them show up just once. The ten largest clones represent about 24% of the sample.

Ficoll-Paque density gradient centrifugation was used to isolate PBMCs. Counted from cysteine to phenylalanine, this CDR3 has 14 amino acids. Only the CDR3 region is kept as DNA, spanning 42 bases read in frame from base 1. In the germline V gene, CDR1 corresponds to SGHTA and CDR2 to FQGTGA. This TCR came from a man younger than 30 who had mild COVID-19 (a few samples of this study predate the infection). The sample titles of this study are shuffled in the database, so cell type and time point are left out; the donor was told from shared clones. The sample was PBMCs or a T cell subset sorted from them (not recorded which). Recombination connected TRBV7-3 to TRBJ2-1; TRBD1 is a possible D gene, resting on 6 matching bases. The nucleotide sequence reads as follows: TGTGCCAGCAGCCAAGGACAGTACTACGATGAGCAGTTCTTC. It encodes CASSQGQYYDEQFF.